A single TCR beta chain is shown here with its context. The antigen remains undetermined. The record originates from a study of shared clonotypes between healthy human individuals. Study details: Sampling drew on donors who were a couple of women and three men aged 18 to 49.

Naive CD8 cells were CD45RO-negative, positively selected for CCR7, excluding terminally differentiated effector memory CD45RA+ cells. Donors had no recently reported acute infections or vaccinations and were HIV-negative. Only Caucasian adults living in Nashville, Tennessee made up the donor group. The table came from immunoSEQ multiplex PCR; TCRdb's copy has only in-frame clones and leaves some out. This repertoire shows around 2.1 million clones, more than 85% found once; its top ten account for approximately 1.7%. Study-wide points: Sharing across a handful of donors was seen in around 5.1% of naive CD4 clonotypes.

The TCR comes from a man aged 18-30 years in good health. Some clones in this sample may be carry-over from other donors' samples. Sequencing was performed on naive CD8+ T cells from PBMCs.

CDR3 region: CASNAANYGYTF. Written as DNA, the CDR3 is TGTGCCAGCAACGCAGCTAACTATGGCTACACCTTC. The chain is built from TRBV9 and TRBJ1-2; no definite D call. Germline loops: CDR1 SGDLS, CDR2 YYNGEE. The CDR3 runs to 12 residues. V lost 6 bases, J lost 0 bases, and 6 bases lay in between.